The following is a T cell receptor (beta chain) sequence with its context. No cognate antigen has been identified for it. No quality values exist for individual bases; no much larger clone is one base distant. TCRdb shows the sequencer as Illumina HiSeq 1500. TCRdb cleaned the public reads at Q25 with fastp, built clones with MiXCR and kept in-frame beta chains. When rows share a CDR3 protein, they turn into one entry using the most common DNA and genes. The sample has some 440,000 distinct CDR3 sequences on record, around 32% of them singletons. Approximately 15% of the sample comes from the top ten. The data originate from a study of T cell repertoires in cytomegalovirus infection (dated by TCRdb to 2018 to 2020). Background for the entire study: Because public TCR beta signatures pointed to carriage of CMV infection together with the matching HLA type, the HLA type of each donor mattered for the analysis.

V is pruned by 5 bases and J by 4 bases, leaving 6 bases of the junction without a gene match. The CDR3 goes from the cysteine to the phenylalanine over 15 residues. Only the CDR3 portion is preserved as DNA: 45 bases, with reading frame beginning at the first base. What the research found in general, with its limitations: In both this cohort and an independent cohort of several hundred donors, the cumulative frequency of public TCR beta family members distinguished carriers of CMV infection plus the relevant HLA type. The ex vivo response was dominated by HLA-C-restricted CMV-specific TCR beta clonotypes, which also provided the single most frequent clonotype in two of eight donors.

Sequencing was performed on PBMCs. This sequence originates from a human donor in good health (CMV status not recorded). Some clones in this sample may be carry-over from other donors' samples. This receptor chain uses TRBV12-3 or TRBV12-4 and TRBJ1-5; 9 bases in between match TRBD1. The nucleotides read TGTGCCAGCAGTCAACAGGGGGCCGTAAATCAGCCCCAGCATTTT. It encodes CASSQQGAVNQPQHF.